The subject of this entry is one TCR beta chain. This entry comes from a study of blood T cell repertoires in COVID-19. On the study more broadly: COVID-19 samples, acute and convalescent, were from the United States, Italy and Spain. Sources were T cells, B-cell-depleted T cells, or PBMCs; the material itself was cDNA or gDNA.

As handled by the study authors: Reference gene primer amplification gave nucleated cell count estimates. TCRdb's table, derived via immunoSEQ multiplex PCR, lists solely in-frame clones and lacks some. From that table come the V and J calls and clone size; the DNA was used to work out D and trimming. The sample consists of some 220,000 clones, around 83% of them appearing once. The V end lost 7 bases, the J end lost 3 bases, and 16 bases lay between the germline ends. This CDR3 comprises 15 residues. In germline, CDR1 is MDHEN, CDR2 SYDVKM. This receptor was taken from a middle-aged man who had recovered from COVID-19. V and J are TRBV28 and TRBJ1-5, with D maybe TRBD1 (5 bases). The sequenced sample consisted of peripheral blood. The CDR3 DNA reads TGTGCCAGCAACGGCGGGGGTATGGACAATCAGCCCCAGCATTTT. Protein sequence: CASNGGGMDNQPQHF.